This T cell receptor beta chain was captured by sequencing in a study of Graves' ophthalmopathy and Graves' hyperthyroidism. This clonotype has more than one count but fewer than ten. Amplified material comprised TCR beta CDR3 regions derived from RNA transcripts. After a first-round RT-PCR with HTBI primers, a second-round multiplex PCR was run. MiXCR was run by TCRdb on the multiplex PCR reads, yielding one entry per CDR3 protein. The repertoire consists of about 380,000 distinct CDR3 sequences, with approximately 15% occurring once and the leading ten covering 5.5% to 7%. The V and J ends lost 1 base and 5 bases respectively, with 9 bases between them. The germline gives CDR1 LGHDT, CDR2 YNNKEL (reference sequence). The CDR3 consists of 13 residues.

The specimen sequenced was peripheral blood. The receptor comes from a woman younger than 35 with stable Graves' hyperthyroidism. The chain has TRBV3-1 and TRBJ2-7; D unresolved. CDR3 sequence: CASSQVRRNEQYF. CDR3 nucleotide sequence: TGTGCCAGCAGCCAAGTCCGTAGGAACGAGCAGTACTTC.